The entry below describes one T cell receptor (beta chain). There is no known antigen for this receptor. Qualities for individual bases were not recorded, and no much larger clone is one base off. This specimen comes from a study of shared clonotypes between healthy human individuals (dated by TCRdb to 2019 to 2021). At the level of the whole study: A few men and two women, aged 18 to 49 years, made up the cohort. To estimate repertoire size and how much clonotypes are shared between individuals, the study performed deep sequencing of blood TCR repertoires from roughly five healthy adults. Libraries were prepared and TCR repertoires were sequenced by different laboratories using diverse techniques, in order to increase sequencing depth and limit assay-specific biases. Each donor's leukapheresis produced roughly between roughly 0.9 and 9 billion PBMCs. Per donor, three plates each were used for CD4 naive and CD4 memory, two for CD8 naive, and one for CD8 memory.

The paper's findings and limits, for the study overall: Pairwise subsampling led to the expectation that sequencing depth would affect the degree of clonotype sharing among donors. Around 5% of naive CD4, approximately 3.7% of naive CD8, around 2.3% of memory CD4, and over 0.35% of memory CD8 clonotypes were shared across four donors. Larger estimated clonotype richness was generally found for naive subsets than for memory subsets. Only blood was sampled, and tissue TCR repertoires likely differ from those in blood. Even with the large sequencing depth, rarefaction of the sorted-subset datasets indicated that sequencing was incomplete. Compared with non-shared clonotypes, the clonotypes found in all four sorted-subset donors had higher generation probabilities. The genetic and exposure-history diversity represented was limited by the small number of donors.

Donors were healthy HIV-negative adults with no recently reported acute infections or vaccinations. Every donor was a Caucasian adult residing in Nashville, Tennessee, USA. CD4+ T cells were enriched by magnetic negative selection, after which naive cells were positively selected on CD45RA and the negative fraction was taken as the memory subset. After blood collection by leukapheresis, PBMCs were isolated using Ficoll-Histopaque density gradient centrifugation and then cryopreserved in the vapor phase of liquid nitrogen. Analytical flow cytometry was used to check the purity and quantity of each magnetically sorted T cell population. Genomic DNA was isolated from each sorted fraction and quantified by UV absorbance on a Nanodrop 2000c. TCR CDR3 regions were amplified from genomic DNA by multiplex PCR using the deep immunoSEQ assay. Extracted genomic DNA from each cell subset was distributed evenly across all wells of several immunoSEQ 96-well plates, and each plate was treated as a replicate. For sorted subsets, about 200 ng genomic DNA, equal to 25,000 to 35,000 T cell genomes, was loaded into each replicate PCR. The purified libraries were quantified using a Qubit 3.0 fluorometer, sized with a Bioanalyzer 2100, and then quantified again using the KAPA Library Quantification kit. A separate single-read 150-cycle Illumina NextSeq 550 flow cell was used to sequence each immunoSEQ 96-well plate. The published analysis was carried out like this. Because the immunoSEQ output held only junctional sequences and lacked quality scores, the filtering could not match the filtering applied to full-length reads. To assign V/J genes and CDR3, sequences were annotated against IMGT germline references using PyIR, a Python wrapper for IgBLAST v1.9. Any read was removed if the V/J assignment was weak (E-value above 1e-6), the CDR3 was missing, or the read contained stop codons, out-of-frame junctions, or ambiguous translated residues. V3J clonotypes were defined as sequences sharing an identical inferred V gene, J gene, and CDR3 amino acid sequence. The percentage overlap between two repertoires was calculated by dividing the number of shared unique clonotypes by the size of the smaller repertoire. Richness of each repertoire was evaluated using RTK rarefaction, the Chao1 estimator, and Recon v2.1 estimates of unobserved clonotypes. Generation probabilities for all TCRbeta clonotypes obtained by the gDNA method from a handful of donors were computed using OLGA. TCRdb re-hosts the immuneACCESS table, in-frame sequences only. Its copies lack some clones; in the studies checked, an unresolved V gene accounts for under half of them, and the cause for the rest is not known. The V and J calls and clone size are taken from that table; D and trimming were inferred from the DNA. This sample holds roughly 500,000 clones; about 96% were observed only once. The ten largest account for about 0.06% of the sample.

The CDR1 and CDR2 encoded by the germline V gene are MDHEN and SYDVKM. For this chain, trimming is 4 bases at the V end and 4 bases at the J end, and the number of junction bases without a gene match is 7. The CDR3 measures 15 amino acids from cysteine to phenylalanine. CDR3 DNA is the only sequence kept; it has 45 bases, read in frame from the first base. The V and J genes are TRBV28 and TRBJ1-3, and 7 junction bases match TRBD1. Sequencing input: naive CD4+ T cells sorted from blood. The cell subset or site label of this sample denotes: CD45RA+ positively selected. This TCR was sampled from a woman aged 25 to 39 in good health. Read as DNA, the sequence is TGTGCCAGCAGTTCACCACAGGGGAGCGGAAACACCATATATTTT. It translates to CASSSPQGSGNTIYF.